This T cell receptor (beta chain) comes out of a study of T cell responses to AZD1222 COVID-19 vaccine (TCRdb year 2021). Regarding the research as a whole: TCR sequencing was performed for about 240 trial participants, of whom around 200 were given two doses of AZD1222 and around 25 were given two doses of MenACWY control vaccine. Enrollment into the trials was organized by age into subgroups of 18-55, 56-69 and 70-plus years, and those subgroups contained approximately 160, 26 and 62 TCR-sequenced participants, respectively. The full study reports these points: Participants were mostly white British, with more females than males. The authors suggested clonal diversity may have been underestimated. In the small 56-69-year group, the increase in depth fell short of significance, most likely because of low power. Spike-specific TCR breadth and depth rose significantly after two AZD1222 doses compared with day 0 and with MenACWY recipients. Only five to seven AZD1222 recipients were SARS-CoV-2 seropositive at baseline, limiting conclusions about previously exposed vaccinees. The whole spike protein was spanned by vaccine-associated CD4 TCRs, and dominant responses were seen in regions 160-218 and 743-854. Epitopes outside the regions mutated in the B.1.351 and B.1.1.7 variants were reportedly recognized by nearly half of the unique spike-specific TCRs. Because no samples from the day 14 peak response were available, repertoires could be characterized only after the peak T cell response.

The CDR3 regions of human TCRbeta chains were analyzed by immunosequencing. The study's processing was this. TCRs in the repertoires were matched against a reference library of SARS-CoV-2-specific TCRs that had been generated with the MIRA antigen-specificity platform. Breadth meant the fraction of unique TCRs that were SARS-CoV-2-associated, whereas depth meant the fraction of total T cells that were SARS-CoV-2-associated. Using the MIRA data, each spike-specific TCR was assigned both to the spike region to which the TCR was reactive and to a CD4 or CD8 class. Log10-transformed breadth and depth values were compared by one-way ANOVA with Sidak's multiple comparisons tests. TCRdb's version of the immuneACCESS table is confined to in-frame rearrangements and falls short of the full clone set. An unresolved V gene accounts for under half of the shortfall where checked; the remainder is of unknown origin. V and J calls plus clone size are reproduced from that table; the DNA served to infer D and trimming. The sample has 130,000 to 150,000 clones on record, around 90% of them singletons. Of the sample, less than 2.5% is held by the ten largest clones.

Including cysteine and phenylalanine, the CDR3 has 14 amino acids. The read is trimmed to its CDR3 DNA, 42 bases read in frame from base 1. CDR1 and CDR2, per the germline V gene, are SGHDT and YYEEEE. V is pared back by 0 bases and J by 2 bases, with 8 bases lying between the germline termini. Interpreted using the paper, the time point label stands for: about 28 days (+/-7) after the second vaccine dose. AZD1222 recipients whose second dose came at about 4 weeks and those whose second dose came at about 12 weeks were combined into one group, since spike-specific TCR depth and breadth did not differ between the two schedules. Vaccinee samples came from UK trials COV001 and COV002, including a single-blind randomized controlled phase 2/3 trial of AZD1222 (ChAdOx1 nCoV-19) in healthy adults. For TCRbeta chain sequencing, PBMC samples were collected from trial participants at day 0 and at day 28 after the second dose.

To note about this clone: Its binding antigen is unknown. Per-nucleotide qualities are absent, and no much larger clonotype sits a single base away.

The specimen comprised peripheral blood, sampled 28 days after the second AZD1222 dose. The sequence derives from an adult who received the AZD1222 COVID-19 vaccine. The rearrangement joined TRBV5-6 to TRBJ1-2; a tentative D call is TRBD1 (6 bases match). In nucleotides, the sequence is TGTGCCAGCAGCTTGGTGGGGGGCAACTATGGCTACACCTTC. Translated, this gives CASSLVGGNYGYTF.